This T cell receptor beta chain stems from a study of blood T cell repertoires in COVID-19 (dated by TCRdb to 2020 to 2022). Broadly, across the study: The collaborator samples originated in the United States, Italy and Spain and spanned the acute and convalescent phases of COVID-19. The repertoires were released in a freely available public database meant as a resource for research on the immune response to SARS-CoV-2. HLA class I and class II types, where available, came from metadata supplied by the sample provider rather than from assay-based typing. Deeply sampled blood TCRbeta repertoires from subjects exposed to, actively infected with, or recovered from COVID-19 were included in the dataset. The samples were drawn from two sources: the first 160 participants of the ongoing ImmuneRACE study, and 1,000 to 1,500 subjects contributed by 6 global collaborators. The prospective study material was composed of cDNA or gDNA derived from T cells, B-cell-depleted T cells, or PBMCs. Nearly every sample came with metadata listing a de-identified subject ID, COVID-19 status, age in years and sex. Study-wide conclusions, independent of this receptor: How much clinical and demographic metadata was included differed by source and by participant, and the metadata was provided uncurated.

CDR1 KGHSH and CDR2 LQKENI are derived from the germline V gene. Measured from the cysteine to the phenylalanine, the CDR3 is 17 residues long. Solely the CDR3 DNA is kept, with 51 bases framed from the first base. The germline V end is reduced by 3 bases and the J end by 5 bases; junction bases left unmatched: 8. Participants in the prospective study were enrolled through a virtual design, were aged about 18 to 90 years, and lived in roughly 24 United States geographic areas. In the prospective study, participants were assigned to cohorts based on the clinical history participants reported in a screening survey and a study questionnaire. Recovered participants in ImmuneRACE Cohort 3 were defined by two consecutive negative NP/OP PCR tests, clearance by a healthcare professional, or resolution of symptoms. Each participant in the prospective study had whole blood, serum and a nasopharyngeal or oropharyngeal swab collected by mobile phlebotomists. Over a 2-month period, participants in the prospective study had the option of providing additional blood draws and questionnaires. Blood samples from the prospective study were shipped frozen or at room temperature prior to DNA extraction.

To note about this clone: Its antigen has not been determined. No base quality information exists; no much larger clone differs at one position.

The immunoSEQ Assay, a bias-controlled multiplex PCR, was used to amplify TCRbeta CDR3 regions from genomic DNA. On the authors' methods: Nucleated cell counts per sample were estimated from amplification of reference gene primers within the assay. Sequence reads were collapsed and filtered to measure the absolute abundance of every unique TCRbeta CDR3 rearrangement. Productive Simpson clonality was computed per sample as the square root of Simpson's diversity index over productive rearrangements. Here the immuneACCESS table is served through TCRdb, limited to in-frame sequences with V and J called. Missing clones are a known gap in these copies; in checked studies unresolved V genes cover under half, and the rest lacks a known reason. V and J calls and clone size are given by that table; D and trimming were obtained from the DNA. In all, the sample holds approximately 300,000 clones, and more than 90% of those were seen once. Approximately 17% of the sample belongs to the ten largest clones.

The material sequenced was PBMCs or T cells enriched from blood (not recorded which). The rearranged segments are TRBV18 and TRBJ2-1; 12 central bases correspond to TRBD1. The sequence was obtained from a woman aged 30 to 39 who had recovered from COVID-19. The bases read TGTGCCAGCTCACCCGTTTGGGGGACAGGGGGCCACAATGAGCAGTTCTTC. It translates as CASSPVWGTGGHNEQFF.